This T cell receptor (beta chain) originates from a study of CD8 T cells in ankylosing spondylitis. Study-level findings and limits: What appeared characteristic of ankylosing spondylitis blood was a TCR beta motif of eight highly homologous variants.

From the 5' RACE reads, TCRdb called clonotypes with MiXCR, one entry per CDR3 protein. The table shows approximately 400,000 distinct CDR3 sequences, with 26% occurring only once. CDR1 SGHAT and CDR2 FQNNGV come from the germline V gene. The CDR3 length is 13 residues. The V end was cut by 11 bases, the J end by 1 base, with 12 bases between. This clonotype occurred many times. Antigen specificity is unknown. Sequenced material: blood, either unsorted or a sorted T cell fraction (not recorded which). The clonotype comes from a male donor with ankylosing spondylitis. The rearrangement uses TRBV11-2 and TRBJ2-1; TRBD2 might be the D (6 bases). CDR3 protein: CASDGGSYNEQFF. The CDR3 DNA reads TGTGCCTCAGACGGGGGTTCCTACAATGAGCAGTTCTTC.